This T cell receptor (beta chain) was sequenced in a study of cytomegalovirus exposure and HLA in healthy donors. Germline V gene data show CDR1 as SGDLS and CDR2 as YYNGEE. V lost 1 base, J lost 8 bases, and 15 bases stayed unmatched. The CDR3 totals 18 residues. This PCR relied on a set of 60 Vbeta primers and 13 Jbeta primers. Original processing methods: An analysis performed later counted roughly 79 million unique TCR beta chains (roughly 11 million of them shared). The table came from immunoSEQ multiplex PCR; TCRdb's copy has only in-frame clones and leaves some out. Clone size and V and J calls were adopted from that table, with D and trimming inferred from the DNA. This sample carries approximately 150,000 clones, with 2.2% going to the ten biggest clones. Study-wide findings and caveats: For TCR beta chains, V- and J-gene trimming was later linked to a missense DCLRE1C variant.

Regarding this clone: The antigen is undetermined.

The chain has TRBV9 and TRBJ2-1, with 10 positions matching TRBD2. The clonotype originates from a woman between 18 and 29 years old in good health and CMV-seronegative. The sequenced sample was PBMCs. The CDR3: CASSVTPLAGATAHEQFF. In nucleotides, the CDR3 is TGTGCCAGCAGCGTAACTCCTCTAGCGGGAGCTACTGCCCATGAGCAGTTCTTC.